This T cell receptor (beta chain) was documented in a study of blood T cell repertoires in COVID-19. The wider study: The United States, Italy and Spain were the sources of the acute and convalescent COVID-19 samples. In each case, the material was cDNA or gDNA derived from T cells, B-cell-depleted T cells, or PBMCs.

In the authors' workflow: Estimation of nucleated cell counts was performed using reference gene primer amplification. Sequencing used immunoSEQ multiplex PCR; TCRdb keeps in-frame clones, though not all of them. From that table come the V and J calls and clone size; the DNA was used to work out D and trimming. The data show about 140,000 clones, about 91% seen once. The CDR3 has 17 residues. V lost 3 bases and J lost 1, with 15 bases in between. Per germline, CDR1 LGHDT and CDR2 YNNKEL (reference sequence). This clone was recorded once. V usage is TRBV3-1 (or the pseudogene TRBV3-2) and J usage is TRBJ2-2, with D perhaps matching TRBD1 (6 bases). The sample comprised peripheral blood. This TCR was sampled from a human donor in a cohort sampled during active COVID-19. The CDR3 here is CASSHHEGRGNTGELFF. CDR3 in DNA: TGTGCCAGCAGCCACCATGAGGGCAGGGGGAACACCGGGGAGCTGTTTTTT.